This TCR beta chain was retrieved from a study of shared clonotypes between healthy human individuals. Once extracted for a subset, genomic DNA was divided evenly among several immunoSEQ plates. Profiled with immunoSEQ multiplex PCR; TCRdb holds only in-frame clones, not every one. The sample lists over a million clones, 95% to 97% occurring once. Notes on this clone: Its antigen is as yet unknown.

The healthy adult donors were HIV-negative and reported no recent acute infections or vaccinations. This CDR3 has 12 amino acids. In germline, CDR1 is SGHTA, CDR2 FQGNSA. V dropped 5 bases and J dropped 14 bases, with 17 bases sitting between them. Study-wide results and limits: Incompleteness in sorted-subset sequencing, despite large depth, was shown by rarefaction.

The V gene is TRBV7-2, the J gene TRBJ2-3, with D hard to call. The material sequenced was naive CD4+ T cells sorted from blood. Subset defined: CD45RA+ positively selected. The source is a man aged 30-40 years in good health. CDR3: CASSPLGPLGYF. In DNA form, the CDR3 reads TGTGCCAGCAGCCCACTCGGGCCCCTTGGGTATTTT. The full variable domain, its missing parts supplied by reference TRBV7-2 and TRBJ2-3, is GAGVSQSPSNKVTEKGKDVELRCDPISGHTALYWYRQSLGQGLEFLIYFQGNSAPDKSGLPSDRFSAERTGGSVSTLTIQRTQQEDSAVYLCASSPLGPLGYFGPGTRLTVL.